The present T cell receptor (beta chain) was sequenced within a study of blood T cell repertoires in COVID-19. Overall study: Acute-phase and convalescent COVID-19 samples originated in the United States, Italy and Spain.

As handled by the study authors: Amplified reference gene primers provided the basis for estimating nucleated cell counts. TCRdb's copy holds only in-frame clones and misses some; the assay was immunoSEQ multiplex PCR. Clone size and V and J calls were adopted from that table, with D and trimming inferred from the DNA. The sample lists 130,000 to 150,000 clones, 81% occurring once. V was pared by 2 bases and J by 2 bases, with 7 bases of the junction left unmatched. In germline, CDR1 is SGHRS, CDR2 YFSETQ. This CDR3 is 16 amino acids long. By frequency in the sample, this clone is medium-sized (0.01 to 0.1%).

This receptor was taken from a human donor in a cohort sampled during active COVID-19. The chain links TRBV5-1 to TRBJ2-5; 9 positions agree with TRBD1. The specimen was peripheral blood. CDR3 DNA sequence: TGCGCCAGCAGCTTTTGGACAGGGGTCATTCAAGAGACCCAGTACTTC. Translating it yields CASSFWTGVIQETQYF. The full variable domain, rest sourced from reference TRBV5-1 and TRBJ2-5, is KAGVTQTPRYLIKTRGQQVTLSCSPISGHRSVSWYQQTPGQGLQFLFEYFSETQRNKGNFPGRFSGRQFSNSRSEMNVSTLELGDSALYLCASSFWTGVIQETQYFGPGTRLLVL.